Below are 27 T cell receptor beta chains sequenced from a single sample in a study of blood T cell repertoires in COVID-19. The repertoire was sequenced with immunoSEQ multiplex PCR; TCRdb's copy has only in-frame clones and lacks some. The sample yields about 220,000 clones, 86% seen once. Sequences were obtained from PBMCs or T cells enriched from blood (not recorded which). All receptors come from a middle-aged woman with acute COVID-19.

The rearrangement joins TRBV6-5 to TRBJ1-1; maybe TRBD1 (6 bases). The V gene lost 6 bases and the J gene lost 4 bases, with 15 bases spanning the gap. This CDR3 is 14 amino acids long. The germline V gene has CDR1 MNHEY and CDR2 SVGAGI. The CDR3 nucleotides read TGTGCCAGCAGGGTAAAGGGGGGGCCCACTGAAGCTTTCTTT. Translation: CASRVKGGPTEAFF.

The rearrangement uses TRBV27 and TRBJ2-5, with D perhaps matching TRBD2 (6 bases). The V end was cut by 3 bases, the J end by 5 bases, with 10 bases between. This CDR3 region has 13 residues. The germline V gene encodes CDR1 MNHEY and CDR2 SMNVEV (reference sequence). CDR3 coding DNA: TGTGCCAGCAGTTTGTCAGGGAGGGAGACCCAGTACTTC. Translated, it gives CASSLSGRETQYF.

The rearrangement links TRBV11-3 to TRBJ1-3; unclear D gene. Trimming left V 5 bases short and J 4 bases short, with 9 bases between. CDR3 length: 13 amino acids. Germline CDR1 is SGHNT and CDR2 is YENEEA. The DNA of the CDR3 is TGTGCCAGCAGCAGTGGGCCAGGAAACACCATATATTTT. Residues: CASSSGPGNTIYF.

The V and J genes are TRBV19 and TRBJ1-1; 9 bases agree with TRBD1. Germline assignment: CDR1 LNHDA and CDR2 SQIVND (reference sequence). The CDR3 totals 17 residues. Trimming took 2 bases from V and 0 from J; bases not matched to a gene: 7. This CDR3 reads CASSIPTGGGVNTEAFF. The CDR3 DNA reads TGTGCCAGTAGTATACCGACAGGGGGAGGTGTGAACACTGAAGCTTTCTTT. The variable domain in full, with the rest retrieved from reference TRBV19 and TRBJ1-1, is DGGITQSPKYLFRKEGQNVTLSCEQNLNHDAMYWYRQDPGQGLRLIYYSQIVNDFQKGDIAEGYSVSREKKESFPLTVTSAQKNPTAFYLCASSIPTGGGVNTEAFFGQGTRLTVV.

The genes are TRBV21-1 and TRBJ1-1; the table names TRBD1, a call not compared with the DNA. TRBV21-1 is annotated as a pseudogene. The length of the CDR3 is 18 residues. The CDR3, as DNA: TGTGCCAGCAGCAAAGAATTGTTGGCAGGGAAAAGGGACACTGAAGCTTTCTTT. This translates into CASSKELLAGKRDTEAFF.

The rearrangement uses TRBV7-8 and TRBJ1-3, with 8 bases matching TRBD1. CDR1 is SGHVS, CDR2 FQNEAQ, per germline. The CDR3 runs 17 residues. V gave up 5 bases and J gave up 7 bases; unmatched junction bases: 16. CDR3 in amino acids: CASSPRTGPQAGNTIYF. The CDR3 region has the DNA TGTGCCAGCAGCCCTAGGACAGGGCCTCAGGCGGGGAACACCATATATTTT.

The V gene is TRBV2, the J gene TRBJ2-1; 13 bases are shared with TRBD2. The J segment lost 6 bases and the V segment lost 5 bases, leaving 1 base of the junction unmatched. This CDR3 has 14 residues. The germline gives CDR1 SNHLY, CDR2 FYNNEI. DNA of the CDR3: TGTGCCAGCAGTAGACTAGCGGGGGGCAATGAGCAGTTCTTC. Protein sequence: CASSRLAGGNEQFF.

This clone showed up just once. The genes are TRBV5-1 and TRBJ1-5; a weak D match, TRBD1 (5 bases). The CDR3 has 16 residues. In germline, CDR1 is SGHRS, CDR2 YFSETQ. V gave up 2 bases and J gave up 2 bases, with 14 bases separating them. The CDR3 region is CASSLRPLGGNQPQHF. Written as DNA, the CDR3 is TGCGCCAGCAGCTTAAGACCCTTAGGGGGCAATCAGCCCCAGCATTTT.

The chain has TRBV6-5 and TRBJ1-2, with a tentative D call TRBD1 (6 bases). V lost 6 bases, J lost 7 bases, and 15 bases lay in between. The CDR3 spans 13 residues. Per the germline V gene, CDR1 is MNHEY and CDR2 is SVGAGI. CDR3 sequence: CASRTTGESGYTF. Here the CDR3 DNA reads TGTGCCAGCAGAACGACAGGTGAAAGTGGCTACACCTTC.

The CDR3 region has the DNA TGCGCCAGCAGCCTGGGGAGGACGCTTTCGGATACGCAGTATTTT. Translated, it gives CASSLGRTLSDTQYF. The chain is built from TRBV4-3 and TRBJ2-3; possibly TRBD2 for D (6 bases). Germline CDR1 and CDR2: LGHNA and YSLEER. The CDR3 runs 15 residues. Trimming stripped 4 bases from V and 6 bases from J, with 17 bases between.

The rearrangement joins TRBV25-1 to TRBJ2-1, with TRBD1 as a possible D gene (6 bases). CDR1 MGHDK and CDR2 SYGVNS come from the germline V gene. This CDR3 comprises 15 residues. Trimming left V 3 bases short and J 4 bases short, with 13 bases between. The CDR3 protein is CASSDVDRTYNEQFF. The CDR3 nucleotides read TGTGCCAGCAGTGATGTGGACAGAACGTACAATGAGCAGTTCTTC.

The chain links TRBV19 to TRBJ1-5; the D gene is possibly TRBD1 (5 bases). This CDR3 is 14 amino acids long. V lost 3 bases and J 6 bases, leaving 12 bases between the germline ends. In germline, CDR1 is LNHDA, CDR2 SQIVND (reference sequence). CDR3 region: CASSIGGVGQPQHF. The CDR3 DNA reads as TGTGCCAGTAGTATTGGGGGGGTGGGTCAGCCCCAGCATTTT. The whole variable domain, filled in from reference TRBV19 and TRBJ1-5, reads DGGITQSPKYLFRKEGQNVTLSCEQNLNHDAMYWYRQDPGQGLRLIYYSQIVNDFQKGDIAEGYSVSREKKESFPLTVTSAQKNPTAFYLCASSIGGVGQPQHFGDGTRLSIL.

The chain recombines TRBV18 with TRBJ1-1; D not resolved. Germline assignment: CDR1 KGHSH and CDR2 LQKENI. The CDR3 length is 13 residues. Trimming shortened V by 3 bases and J by 8 bases, and 13 bases separated the two germline ends. Here the CDR3 reads CASSPILAGEAFF. CDR3 DNA sequence: TGTGCCAGCTCACCCATTCTTGCGGGGGAAGCTTTCTTT. Full variable domain (missing parts from reference TRBV18 and TRBJ1-1): NAGVMQNPRHLVRRRGQEARLRCSPMKGHSHVYWYRQLPEEGLKFMVYLQKENIIDESGMPKERFSAEFPKEGPSILRIQQVVRGDSAAYFCASSPILAGEAFFGQGTRLTVV.

This clone was seen only a few times. The genes are TRBV5-5 and TRBJ1-3, with D maybe TRBD1 (6 bases). Trimming shortened V by 4 bases and J by 4 bases, and 15 bases separated the two germline ends. Germline-derived CDR1 and CDR2 are SGHKS and YYEKEE (reference sequence). CDR3 size: 15 residues. CDR3 region: CASSPRPGTGNTIYF. In DNA, the CDR3 is TGTGCCAGCAGCCCAAGGCCAGGGACAGGAAACACCATATATTTT.

The J gene is TRBJ2-1, the V gene TRBV2; 7 bases agree with TRBD2. V was clipped by 7 bases and J by 7 bases; unmatched bases: 1. The V gene's germline CDR1 is SNHLY and CDR2 FYNNEI. The CDR3 has 11 amino acids. CDR3 loop: CASNGRNEQFF. The CDR3 bases are TGTGCCAGCAACGGGAGGAATGAGCAGTTCTTC.

The chain joins TRBV11-3 to TRBJ2-2, with 7 bases lining up with TRBD1. Unmatched junction bases numbered 1, after V lost 4 bases and J lost 5 bases. The CDR3 loop spans 13 amino acids. Germline loops: CDR1 SGHNT, CDR2 YENEEA. DNA for the CDR3: TGTGCCAGCAGCTCACAGGGGACCGGGGAGCTGTTTTTT. It encodes CASSSQGTGELFF.

The chain has TRBV12-3 or TRBV12-4 and TRBJ1-3; a weak D match, TRBD1 (6 bases). The CDR3 runs to 13 residues. Between the trimmed V and J ends, which lost 6 bases and 4 bases, there was a span of 10 bases. DNA for the CDR3: TGTGCCAGCAGGCGAGGGGGAGGAAACACCATATATTTT. Protein sequence: CASRRGGGNTIYF.

The J gene is TRBJ1-1, the V gene TRBV2, with TRBD1 matching 7 bases. Per the germline V gene, CDR1 is SNHLY and CDR2 is FYNNEI. The J segment lost 11 bases and the V segment lost 3 bases, leaving 12 bases of the junction unmatched. CDR3 length: 14 amino acids. In DNA, the CDR3 is TGTGCCAGCAGTGATTCCACAGGGGCCCGAAGGGCTTTCTTT. Its protein is CASSDSTGARRAFF. Drawing the rest from reference TRBV2 and TRBJ1-1, the complete variable domain is EPEVTQTPSHQVTQMGQEVILRCVPISNHLYFYWYRQILGQKVEFLVSFYNNEISEKSEIFDDQFSVERPDGSNFTLKIRSTKLEDSAMYFCASSDSTGARRAFFGQGTRLTVV.

The chain has TRBV30 and TRBJ1-2; no reliable D call. The V end lost 0 bases, the J end lost 8 bases, and 19 bases lay between the germline ends. The CDR3 loop spans 15 amino acids. From germline, CDR1 is GTSNPN and CDR2 SVGIG (reference sequence). CDR3 bases: TGTGCCTGGAGTGTTGAGGAACGGTGGGTTCAAGGCTACACCTTC. The encoded protein is CAWSVEERWVQGYTF.

J is TRBJ2-2 and V is TRBV13; D gene unclear. V lost 7 bases, J lost 0 bases, and 6 bases lay in between. Germline V gives CDR1 PRHDT, CDR2 FYEKMQ (reference sequence). The CDR3 is 13 amino acids. The CDR3 DNA reads TGTGCCAGCATCTCAGCGAACACCGGGGAGCTGTTTTTT. This translates into CASISANTGELFF.

Only one count was recorded for this clone. The chain links TRBV6-5 to TRBJ1-2; TRBD1 agrees at 7 bases. J was trimmed by 5 bases and V by 6 bases; bases with no gene match: 9. This CDR3 comprises 14 residues. Germline CDR1 MNHEY, CDR2 SVGAGI. CDR3 DNA sequence: TGTGCCAGCAGAACCACAGGGGTCGGGTATGGCTACACCTTC. Protein: CASRTTGVGYGYTF.

V and J are TRBV6-2 or TRBV6-3 and TRBJ1-5; 7 bases align to TRBD1. Losses at the gene ends were 5 bases for V and 7 bases for J; bases not matched to a gene: 8. The CDR3 spans 14 residues. Germline loops: CDR1 MNHEY, CDR2 SVGEGT. DNA of the CDR3: TGTGCCAGCAGTAGACAGGGACGGGAGCAGCCCCAGCATTTT. It yields the protein CASSRQGREQPQHF.

The chain carries TRBV30 and TRBJ1-1; tentatively, D is TRBD1 (5 bases). The V end was cut by 4 bases, the J end by 7 bases, with 13 bases between. CDR3 length equals 12 residues. The germline CDR1 and CDR2 sequences are GTSNPN and SVGIG (reference sequence). DNA of the CDR3: TGTGCCTGGACGCTGGGGGGATTTGAAGCTTTCTTT. This gives the protein CAWTLGGFEAFF.

The CDR3 sequence is CASGLGDRGGEQPQHF. CDR3 DNA: TGTGCTAGTGGTTTGGGCGACAGGGGAGGGGAGCAGCCCCAGCATTTT. The rearrangement links TRBV12-5 to TRBJ1-5; 8 nucleotides line up with TRBD1. V trimming: 1 base; J trimming: 7 bases; junction bases outside the gene matches: 9. CDR1 is LGHNT and CDR2 is FRNRAP in the germline V gene. The CDR3 is 16 residues long.

This chain uses TRBV18 with TRBJ1-1; D gene uncertain. V was cut by 5 bases and J by 5 bases, with 12 bases left in between. The germline V gene has CDR1 KGHSH and CDR2 LQKENI. The CDR3 length is 13 residues. DNA for the CDR3: TGTGCCAGCTCATCAGATTCCGGGACTGAAGCTTTCTTT. It translates to CASSSDSGTEAFF.

This clone was detected only a few times. The chain recombines TRBV11-2 with TRBJ2-7; 8 bases agree with TRBD1. CDR1 is SGHAT, CDR2 FQNNGV, per germline. CDR3 length: 16 residues. V lost 5 bases to trimming and J lost 0 bases; unmatched junction nucleotides: 9. The CDR3 is CASSPLTGVFSYEQYF. The CDR3, as DNA: TGTGCCAGCAGCCCATTGACAGGGGTCTTCTCCTACGAGCAGTACTTC.

This clone was counted once. The rearrangement joins TRBV9 to TRBJ1-2; TRBD1 agrees at 12 bases. The J segment lost 6 bases and the V segment lost 7 bases, leaving 4 bases of the junction unmatched. CDR3 length: 13 residues. Germline V gene sequence: CDR1 SGDLS, CDR2 YYNGEE. DNA for the CDR3: TGTGCCAGCGCGGGACAGGGGGCTGATGGCTACACCTTC. Protein sequence: CASAGQGADGYTF.